This entry lists 28 T cell receptor beta chains sequenced from one sample in a study of human T cells and chemical hapten exposure. Time point described: patch test 3, about 24 weeks after DPC sensitization. Treatment reported: therapeutic diphenylcyclopropenone sensitization with weekly scalp DPC. From the RACE reads, TCRdb called clonotypes with MiXCR, one entry per CDR3 protein. The table shows 150,000 to 200,000 distinct CDR3 sequences, with around 25% occurring only once. The sample here was whole blood, taken in connection with sensitization to the hapten diphenylcyclopropenone (DPC). The origin of the receptors is a woman aged 40-49 years with alopecia areata. Some clones in this sample may be carry-over from other donors' samples.

This clonotype was seen more than once but under ten times. CDR3 in amino acids: CSAPPTGGNQETQYF. CDR3 bases: TGCAGTGCTCCCCCGACAGGGGGGAACCAAGAGACCCAGTACTTC. This sequence joins TRBV20-1 and TRBJ2-5, with 9 bases fitting TRBD1. With V trimmed by 5 bases and J by 0 bases, 7 bases remained unmatched. CDR3 length: 15 residues. Germline lookup yields CDR1 DFQATT and CDR2 SNEGSKA (reference sequence).

The V gene is TRBV11-2, the J gene TRBJ2-3; no clear D. The CDR3 runs 14 residues. V was shortened by 4 bases and J by 0 bases, with 8 bases between the two germline ends. Germline CDR1 SGHAT, CDR2 FQNNGV. For the CDR3, the DNA is TGTGCCAGCAGCTGGACCCAGAGCACAGATACGCAGTATTTT. It is translated as CASSWTQSTDTQYF. The complete variable domain, with remaining parts taken from reference TRBV11-2 and TRBJ2-3, reads EAGVAQSPRYKIIEKRQSVAFWCNPISGHATLYWYQQILGQGPKLLIQFQNNGVVDDSQLPKDRFSAERLKGVDSTLKIQPAKLEDSAVYLCASSWTQSTDTQYFGPGTRLTVL.

J is TRBJ1-2 and V is TRBV15; 7 nucleotides line up with TRBD1. V dropped 3 bases and J dropped 0; count of bases not matched to a gene: 4. This CDR3 spans 15 amino acids. Germline CDR1 and CDR2: LNHNV and YYDKDF (reference sequence). The CDR3 nucleotides are TGTGCCACCAGCAGCAACAGGGGAGCTAACTATGGCTACACCTTC. It specifies CATSSNRGANYGYTF.

The sample holds one count of this clonotype. The rearrangement joins TRBV27 to TRBJ2-5, with 9 bases aligning to TRBD2. CDR1 and CDR2 (germline): MNHEY, SMNVEV (reference sequence). V trimming: 5 bases; J trimming: 9 bases; junction bases outside the gene matches: 16. The CDR3 has 16 amino acids. The CDR3 here is CASSRQGSGGRSAQYF. CDR3 nucleotides: TGTGCCAGCAGTCGTCAGGGTAGCGGGGGAAGATCGGCCCAGTACTTC.

This clonotype was seen repeatedly, ten times or more. The chain recombines TRBV12-3 or TRBV12-4 with TRBJ2-4; D remains ambiguous. The CDR3 has 12 amino acids. Trimming pared 3 bases from V and 14 bases from J, leaving 14 bases between. The CDR3 loop is CASSFSLPPEYF. CDR3 coding DNA: TGTGCCAGCAGTTTTTCCCTACCGCCGGAGTACTTC.

The chain employs TRBV29-1 and TRBJ2-3; D may be TRBD2 (6 bases). This CDR3 has 14 amino acids. Trimming removed 3 bases from V and 4 bases from J, with 14 bases in between. CDR1 is SQVTM, CDR2 ANQGSEA, per germline. The CDR3 loop reads CSVERREGADTQYF. CDR3 DNA sequence: TGCAGCGTTGAGAGGCGGGAAGGCGCAGATACGCAGTATTTT.

The CDR3 loop reads CASSLGVAATGELFF. In DNA, the CDR3 is TGTGCCAGCAGCTTAGGGGTGGCCGCGACCGGGGAGCTGTTTTTT. The gene calls are TRBV7-8 and TRBJ2-2; D call uncertain. The germline V gene has CDR1 SGHVS and CDR2 FQNEAQ. V gave up 1 base and J gave up 5 bases, with 11 bases separating them. The CDR3 is made up of 15 amino acids.

This clonotype has only a few counts. The J gene is TRBJ2-7, the V gene TRBV7-6; no clear D. Trimming left V 1 base short and J 6 bases short, with 13 bases between. This CDR3 spans 14 amino acids. Germline V CDR1 and CDR2: SGHVS, FNYEAQ. CDR3 sequence reads: CASSLEVVSTEQYF. The DNA for the CDR3 is TGTGCCAGCAGCTTAGAGGTGGTTTCTACCGAGCAGTACTTC.

This clonotype was detected only a few times. This chain links TRBV7-8 with TRBJ2-1; the match to TRBD2 covers 7 bases. Germline CDR1 SGHVS, CDR2 FQNEAQ. The CDR3 runs to 13 residues. The J segment lost 8 bases and the V segment lost 1 base, leaving 2 bases of the junction unmatched. CDR3 DNA: TGTGCCAGCAGCTTAGTCACTAGCGATGAGCAGTTCTTC. Its protein is CASSLVTSDEQFF.

The J gene is TRBJ2-1, the V gene TRBV5-1; 9 bases agree with TRBD2. J gave up 3 bases and V 1 base, and 8 bases lay outside the gene matches. CDR3 length: 17 residues. Germline V gene sequence: CDR1 SGHRS, CDR2 YFSETQ. The CDR3 sequence: CASSLLPSGTNYNEQFF. The CDR3, as DNA: TGCGCCAGCAGCTTGCTTCCTAGCGGGACCAACTACAATGAGCAGTTCTTC.

This clonotype was observed a few times. The CDR3 nucleotides read TGCAGCGTGCGCCAGGGGCCCCATGGCTACACCTTC. Amino acid sequence: CSVRQGPHGYTF. This sequence joins TRBV29-1 and TRBJ1-2, with TRBD1 as a possible D gene (6 bases). V lost 6 bases and J 6 bases, leaving 14 bases between the germline ends. CDR1 is SQVTM, CDR2 ANQGSEA, per germline. The CDR3 consists of 12 residues.

This clonotype was counted between two and nine times. CDR3 nucleotides: TGTGCCAGCAGCTTTCTAGCGGGAGAGCAGTTCTTC. It specifies CASSFLAGEQFF. This rearrangement joins TRBV7-2 to TRBJ2-1; 9 bases are shared with TRBD2. The CDR3 loop spans 12 amino acids. Trimming at V came to 3 bases and at J to 10 bases, leaving 1 base not matched to a gene. Germline loops: CDR1 SGHTA, CDR2 FQGNSA.

This clonotype has more than one count but fewer than ten. The chain combines TRBV29-1 with TRBJ1-4; the D is unclear. The CDR3 loop spans 13 amino acids. Germline assignment: CDR1 SQVTM and CDR2 ANQGSEA. Deletions cut 4 bases from V and 8 bases from J, with 14 bases between. CDR3 DNA: TGCAGCGTTGGTGGGTCGATCAGGGAAAAACTGTTTTTT. As protein: CSVGGSIREKLFF.

This chain connects TRBV7-9 to TRBJ2-7; TRBD1 aligns across 10 bases. Looked up from germline, CDR1 is SEHNR and CDR2 is FQNEAQ (reference sequence). With 1 base clipped from V and 6 bases from J, the junction kept 3 bases outside the gene matches. This CDR3 contains 14 residues. CDR3 nucleotides: TGTGCCAGCAGCTTAGACCGGGACAGGGGCGAGCAGTACTTC. As protein: CASSLDRDRGEQYF.

This clonotype has ten or more counts. The rearrangement joins TRBV3-1 to TRBJ1-5; 7 bases are a match to TRBD1. This CDR3 contains 14 residues. From germline, CDR1 is LGHDT and CDR2 YNNKEL (reference sequence). V shed 3 bases and J 4 bases; nucleotides not matched to a gene: 3. The CDR3 loop is CASSQGRGNQPQHF. The CDR3 DNA reads TGTGCCAGCAGCCAGGGCAGGGGGAATCAGCCCCAGCATTTT.

In this sample, this clonotype turned up many times. V usage is TRBV6-2 or TRBV6-3 and J usage is TRBJ2-5, with D possibly being TRBD1 (7 bases). CDR1 and CDR2 from the germline V gene are MNHEY and SVGEGT. The V end lost 2 bases, the J end lost 3 bases, and 13 bases lay between the germline ends. This CDR3 is built from 15 residues. The CDR3 DNA reads as TGTGCCAGCAGTTACAGAGGGGGCGGGGAAGAGACCCAGTACTTC. Its protein is CASSYRGGGEETQYF.

The sample holds a few counts of this clonotype. The chain carries TRBV7-9 and TRBJ2-3; weak D call: TRBD1 (5 bases). Germline V gives CDR1 SEHNR, CDR2 FQNEAQ (reference sequence). This CDR3 contains 15 residues. The V and J ends lost 1 base and 2 bases respectively, with 10 bases between them. CDR3 residues: CASSLETGSTDTQYF. For the CDR3, the DNA is TGTGCCAGCAGCTTAGAAACAGGATCCACAGATACGCAGTATTTT.

V and J are TRBV12-3 or TRBV12-4 and TRBJ2-3; 8 bases agree with TRBD2. The CDR3 spans 12 residues. V was clipped by 6 bases and J by 11 bases; unmatched bases: 7. CDR3 residues: CASSASGSLQYF. The CDR3 nucleotides read TGTGCCAGCAGCGCGAGCGGGAGTCTGCAGTATTTT.

The genes are TRBV7-2 and TRBJ2-7; 11 nucleotides agree with TRBD2. The CDR3 loop spans 16 amino acids. The V and J ends lost 5 bases and 2 bases, in that order; junction bases with no gene match: 8. CDR1 is SGHTA, CDR2 FQGNSA, per germline. CDR3 coding DNA: TGTGCCAGCAGCCTAGGGACTAGCGGAGCCCCCTACGAGCAGTACTTC. Translating it yields CASSLGTSGAPYEQYF. The whole variable domain, filled in from reference TRBV7-2 and TRBJ2-7, reads GAGVSQSPSNKVTEKGKDVELRCDPISGHTALYWYRQSLGQGLEFLIYFQGNSAPDKSGLPSDRFSAERTGGSVSTLTIQRTQQEDSAVYLCASSLGTSGAPYEQYFGPGTRLTVT.

This clonotype has only a few counts. The rearrangement uses TRBV28 and TRBJ2-7; maybe TRBD1 (6 bases). CDR1 MDHEN and CDR2 SYDVKM come from the germline V gene. This CDR3 has 13 residues. V was trimmed by 5 bases and J by 3 bases, leaving 11 bases between them. CDR3 protein: CASSVDRYYEQYF. In nucleotides, the CDR3 is TGTGCCAGCAGTGTGGACAGATACTACGAGCAGTACTTC.

This clonotype was seen a few times. This chain links TRBV7-9 with TRBJ1-4; D is undetermined. V dropped 5 bases and J dropped 8 bases, with 15 bases sitting between them. CDR1 is SEHNR, CDR2 FQNEAQ, per germline (reference sequence). This CDR3 is built from 14 residues. The CDR3 DNA sequence: TGTGCCAGCAGCCTACGACTAGCCGAGGAAAAACTGTTTTTT. The encoded protein is CASSLRLAEEKLFF.

This clonotype appeared a single time. The DNA for the CDR3 is TGTGCCAGCAGTCAGAAAGGGAGCTACGAGCAGTACTTC. Translated, it gives CASSQKGSYEQYF. The V call is TRBV3-1, the J call TRBJ2-7; TRBD2 is a possible D gene (5 bases). CDR1 and CDR2 from the germline V gene are LGHDT and YNNKEL (reference sequence). The CDR3 runs 13 residues. Trimming removed 6 bases from V and 3 bases from J, with 12 bases in between.

The CDR3 nucleotides read TGTGCCAGCAGCCCCACCTTTTTGGGGGGCCATGAAAAACTGTTTTTT. Its translation: CASSPTFLGGHEKLFF. This rearrangement joins TRBV7-2 to TRBJ1-4; a possible D gene is TRBD1 (6 bases). Germline loops: CDR1 SGHTA, CDR2 FQGNSA. The CDR3 sequence is 16 residues long. With 5 bases removed from V and 6 bases from J, the gap between germline ends came to 19 bases.

The rearrangement joins TRBV18 to TRBJ1-1, with 7 bases that match TRBD1. Germline V gene sequence: CDR1 KGHSH, CDR2 LQKENI. This CDR3 is 16 amino acids long. The V and J ends lost 0 bases and 1 base, in that order; junction bases with no gene match: 5. CDR3 sequence: CASSPPSRGSNTEAFF. The CDR3 DNA sequence: TGTGCCAGCTCACCACCGTCCAGGGGGTCGAACACTGAAGCTTTCTTT.

This clonotype was counted at least ten times. The V call is TRBV4-3, the J call TRBJ2-7, with 11 bases identical to TRBD2. The V gene end was trimmed by 4 bases and the J gene end by 3 bases; junction bases not matched to a gene: 2. Germline V gene sequence: CDR1 LGHNA, CDR2 YSLEER. The CDR3 loop spans 14 amino acids. DNA of the CDR3: TGCGCCAGCAGCCTCGGGACTAGCGGCTACGAGCAGTACTTC. This codes for CASSLGTSGYEQYF.

This clonotype was observed a handful of times. The chain joins TRBV29-1 to TRBJ1-1; 7 bases fit TRBD1. The germline V gene encodes CDR1 SQVTM and CDR2 ANQGSEA. CDR3 length: 12 residues. Trimming at V came to 6 bases and at J to 4 bases, leaving 5 bases not matched to a gene. This chain's CDR3 is CSVRGRATEAFF. Written as DNA, the CDR3 is TGCAGCGTCAGGGGGAGGGCCACTGAAGCTTTCTTT.

V is TRBV25-1 and J is TRBJ2-7, with no clear D. Germline CDR1 is MGHDK and CDR2 is SYGVNS. The CDR3 sequence is 13 residues long. Trimming stripped 3 bases from V and 2 bases from J, with 8 bases between. CDR3 residues: CASSEYKAYEQYF. The CDR3 DNA reads as TGTGCCAGCAGTGAGTACAAAGCCTACGAGCAGTACTTC.

This clonotype showed up many times. The genes are TRBV7-9 and TRBJ2-5; 7 positions agree with TRBD2. The length of the CDR3 is 14 residues. The germline V gene has CDR1 SEHNR and CDR2 FQNEAQ (reference sequence). Trimming cost V 6 bases and J 3 bases; bases outside gene matches: 7. CDR3 coding DNA: TGTGCCAGCAGGTTCAAGGCGGGGGAAGAGACCCAGTACTTC. Protein: CASRFKAGEETQYF.